The following is a T cell receptor (beta chain) sequence with its context. The data derive from a study of blood T cell repertoires in COVID-19. Looking at the study overall: Both acute and convalescent COVID-19 samples were obtained from the United States, Italy and Spain.

The CDR3 loop spans 19 amino acids. Original analysis: Amplification of reference gene primers was used by the study to estimate nucleated cell counts. The protocol was immunoSEQ multiplex PCR, while the TCRdb copy is restricted to in-frame clones and leaves out a portion. The V and J calls and clone size come from that table; D and trimming were worked out from the DNA. The sample includes some 240,000 clones, more than 75% of them seen just once. The material sequenced was peripheral blood. The chain links TRBV21-1 to TRBJ2-3; the table names TRBD2, a call not compared with the DNA. TRBV21-1 is reported as a pseudogene. The sequence was obtained from a woman aged 60-75 years with active or convalescent COVID-19. The CDR3 nucleotides are TGTGCCAGCAGCAATACATCTCTAGCGGGGGGGATGGAAACAGATACGCAGTATTTT. It yields the protein CASSNTSLAGGMETDTQYF.